The rows below give T cell receptor beta chains drawn from one sample of a study of brain metastases from non-small cell lung cancer. Measured with immunoSEQ multiplex PCR; TCRdb has only the in-frame clones, and not every one. The table includes thousands of clones, 88% detected once. Specimen: primary lung tumor tissue. Receptors originate from a donor aged 40 or older with non-small cell lung cancer. Both conserved end residues are part of each CDR3. Expanded clones get a size class; other rows say once, few or many, or leave the size out.

cdr3_length: 13; clone_size: .; v_call: TRBV6-2/TRBV6-3; j_call: TRBJ2-7; cdr3_aa: CASSSRGTYEQYF
cdr3_length: 14; clone_size: few; v_call: TRBV6-5; j_call: TRBJ1-5; cdr3_aa: CASRPTTGLQPQHF
cdr3_length: 18; clone_size: .; v_call: TRBV28; j_call: TRBJ1-6; cdr3_aa: CASSWGDSLSSYNSPLHF
cdr3_length: 16; clone_size: .; v_call: TRBV5-1; j_call: TRBJ2-1; cdr3_aa: CASSLGTSGTYNEQFF
cdr3_length: 15; clone_size: .; v_call: TRBV19; j_call: TRBJ1-1; cdr3_aa: CASSPPGHLNTEAFF
cdr3_length: 16; clone_size: .; v_call: TRBV27; j_call: TRBJ1-1; cdr3_aa: CASSFRQAYMNTEAFF
cdr3_length: 15; clone_size: .; v_call: TRBV6-5; j_call: TRBJ2-1; cdr3_aa: CASSYTLAAYNEQFF
cdr3_length: 15; clone_size: .; v_call: TRBV6-5; j_call: TRBJ1-2; cdr3_aa: CASSFTTLDLAGYTF
cdr3_length: 12; clone_size: few; v_call: TRBV2; j_call: TRBJ2-5; cdr3_aa: CASSEAPQTQYF
cdr3_length: 13; clone_size: .; v_call: TRBV5-4; j_call: TRBJ1-6; cdr3_aa: CASTSGRNSPLHF
cdr3_length: 16; clone_size: .; v_call: TRBV18; j_call: TRBJ1-1; cdr3_aa: CASSPRTGVENTEAFF
cdr3_length: 14; clone_size: .; v_call: TRBV4-1; j_call: TRBJ1-1; cdr3_aa: CASSPGQGDTEAFF
cdr3_length: 15; clone_size: few; v_call: TRBV7-2; j_call: TRBJ2-5; cdr3_aa: CASSFGGREKETQYF
cdr3_length: 15; clone_size: .; v_call: TRBV27; j_call: TRBJ2-7; cdr3_aa: CASSSPAESSYEQYF
cdr3_length: 15; clone_size: .; v_call: TRBV6-2/TRBV6-3; j_call: TRBJ2-7; cdr3_aa: CASSYLAGVIYEQYF
cdr3_length: 17; clone_size: .; v_call: TRBV19; j_call: TRBJ1-2; cdr3_aa: CASSMGRPLIANYGYTF
cdr3_length: 13; clone_size: .; v_call: TRBV18; j_call: TRBJ1-2; cdr3_aa: CASSPESSYGYTF
cdr3_length: 14; clone_size: .; v_call: TRBV27; j_call: TRBJ2-1; cdr3_aa: CASRIAELNNEQFF